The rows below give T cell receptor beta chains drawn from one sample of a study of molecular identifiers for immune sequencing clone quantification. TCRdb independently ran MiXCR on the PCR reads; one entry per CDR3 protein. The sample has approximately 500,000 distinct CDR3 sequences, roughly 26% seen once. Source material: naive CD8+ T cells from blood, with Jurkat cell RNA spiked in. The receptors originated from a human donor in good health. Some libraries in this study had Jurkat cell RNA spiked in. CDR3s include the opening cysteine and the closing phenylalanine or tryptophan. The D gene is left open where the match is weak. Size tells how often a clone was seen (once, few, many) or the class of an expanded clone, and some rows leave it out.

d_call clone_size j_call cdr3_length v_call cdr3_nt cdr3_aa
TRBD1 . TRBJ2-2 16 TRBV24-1 TGTGCCACCAGTGTACCCGGACAGGGTGGCACCGGGGAGCTGTTTTTT CATSVPGQGGTGELFF
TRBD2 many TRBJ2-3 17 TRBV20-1 TGCAGTGCTAGGGCCTGGCCGGGACTAGCTCTCACAGATACGCAGTATTTT CSARAWPGLALTDTQYF
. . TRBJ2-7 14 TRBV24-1 TGTGCCACCAGTGACCCGACAGCTGGGGACGAGCAGTACTTC CATSDPTAGDEQYF
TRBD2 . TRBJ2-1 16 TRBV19 TGTGCCAGTAGTCGTCCTCTAGCGGGAGGGTACAATGAGCAGTTCTTC CASSRPLAGGYNEQFF
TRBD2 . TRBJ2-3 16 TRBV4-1 TGCGCCAGCAGGAACAACGGGGGGGCCGGGCCAGCTACGCAGTATTTT CASRNNGGAGPATQYF
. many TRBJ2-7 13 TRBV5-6 TGTGCCAGCAGCTTGCGTGCCGACTACGAGCAGTACTTC CASSLRADYEQYF
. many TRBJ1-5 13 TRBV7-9 TGTGCCAGCAGACACCCCCAACACCAGCCCCAGCATTTT CASRHPQHQPQHF
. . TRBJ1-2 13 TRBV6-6 TGTGCCGGCAGTTACCTGGACAGCTATGGCTACACCTTC CAGSYLDSYGYTF
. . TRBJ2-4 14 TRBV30 TGTGCCTGGATGTCAGATCCGGCCAAAAACATTCAGTACTTC CAWMSDPAKNIQYF
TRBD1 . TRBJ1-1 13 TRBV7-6 TGTGCCAGCAGCCATACGACAGGGGTTGAAGCTTTCTTT CASSHTTGVEAFF
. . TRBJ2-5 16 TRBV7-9 TGTGCCAGCAGCACCACGATCCGGGGATCTCAAGAGACCCAGTACTTC CASSTTIRGSQETQYF
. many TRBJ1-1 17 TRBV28 TGTGCCAGCACGCGAGAAGGGCTGAGGGTTATGAACACTGAAGCTTTCTTT CASTREGLRVMNTEAFF
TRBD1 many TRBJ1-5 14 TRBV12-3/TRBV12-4 TGTGCCAGCAGGGGGACAGGGGCTTATCAGCCCCAGCATTTT CASRGTGAYQPQHF
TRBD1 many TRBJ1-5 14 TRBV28 TGTGCCAGCAGGAGTGACAGGGGCGATCAGCCCCAGCATTTT CASRSDRGDQPQHF
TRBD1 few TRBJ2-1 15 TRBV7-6 TGTGCCAGCAGCTCAACGGACAGGGGAGAATACGAGCAGTTCTTC CASSSTDRGEYEQFF
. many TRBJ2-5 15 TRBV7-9 TGTGCCAGCAGCATCCCGACAGGTCCACAAGAGACCCAGTACTTC CASSIPTGPQETQYF
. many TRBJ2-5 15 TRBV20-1 TGCAGTGCTAGACGGCGTCGAGGAGAGATAGAGACCCAGTACTTC CSARRRRGEIETQYF
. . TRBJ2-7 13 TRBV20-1 TGCAGTGCTAGAGTCCCGGACATCAACGAGCAGTACTTC CSARVPDINEQYF
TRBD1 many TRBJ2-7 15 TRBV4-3 TGCGCCAGCAGCCAAGGGACGGGGACAGCCTACGAGCAGTACTTC CASSQGTGTAYEQYF
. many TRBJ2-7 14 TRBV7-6 TGTGCCAGCAGCCCGGTTGGCAGGACCTACGAGCAGTACTTC CASSPVGRTYEQYF
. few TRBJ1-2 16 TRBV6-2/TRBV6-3 TGTGCCAGCAGCCCTCCGACAGGATCCCAGGGCTATGGCTACACCTTC CASSPPTGSQGYGYTF
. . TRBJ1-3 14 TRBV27 TGTGCCAGCAGTTTGCGGGGGACAGGAAACACCATATATTTT CASSLRGTGNTIYF
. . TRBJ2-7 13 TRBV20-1 TGCAGTGCTAGAGATTTCGGCGCCTACGAGCAGTACTTC CSARDFGAYEQYF
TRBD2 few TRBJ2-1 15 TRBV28 TGTGCCAGCAGCCGAAGGACTAGCCGACACAATGAGCAGTTCTTC CASSRRTSRHNEQFF
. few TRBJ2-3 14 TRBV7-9 TGTGCCAGCAGCCCGGCCGATAGCACAGATACGCAGTATTTT CASSPADSTDTQYF
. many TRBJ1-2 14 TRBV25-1 TGTGCCAGCAGTAGTCGGTTCTTTAACTATGGCTACACCTTC CASSSRFFNYGYTF
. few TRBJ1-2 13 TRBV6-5 TGTGCCAGCAGTTACGTCTCTAACTATGGCTACACCTTC CASSYVSNYGYTF
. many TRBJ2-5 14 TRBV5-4 TGTGCCAGCAGCTTGGATGGGTACGGGGAGACCCAGTACTTC CASSLDGYGETQYF
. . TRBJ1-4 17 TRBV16 TGTGCCAGCAGCCAAGAAAGACAATCCTGGCCGGGCGAAAAACTGTTTTTT CASSQERQSWPGEKLFF
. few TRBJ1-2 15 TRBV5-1 TGCGCCAGCAGTACTGGACAGAATTCTTTATATGGCTACACCTTC CASSTGQNSLYGYTF
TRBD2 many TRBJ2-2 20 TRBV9 TGTGCCAGCAGCGTAGCGCTAGCGGCTGCGAGTGGAGATCAAACCGGGGAGCTGTTTTTT CASSVALAAASGDQTGELFF
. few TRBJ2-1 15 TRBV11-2 TGTGCCAGCAGCCCCCGGCCAGGGAGGTACAATGAGCAGTTCTTC CASSPRPGRYNEQFF
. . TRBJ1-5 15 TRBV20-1 TGCAGTGCTTTGACAGGAATGCTTAGCAATCAGCCCCAGCATTTT CSALTGMLSNQPQHF
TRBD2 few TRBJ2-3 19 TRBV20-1 TGCAGTGCTGAATCTTCCCCCCTTTATCCTAGCGGGGGGGATGATACGCAGTATTTT CSAESSPLYPSGGDDTQYF
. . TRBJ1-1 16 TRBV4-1 TGCGCCAGCAGCCAAGTAGGTGGGCGGCTGAACACTGTAGCTTTCTTT CASSQVGGRLNTVAFF
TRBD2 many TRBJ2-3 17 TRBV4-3 TGCGCCAGCAGCCAGGCCGAGAGCGGGGGGGCGTCAGATACGCAGTATTTT CASSQAESGGASDTQYF
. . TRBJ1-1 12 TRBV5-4 TGTGCCAGCAGCTTTTTGAACACTGTAGCTTTCTTT CASSFLNTVAFF
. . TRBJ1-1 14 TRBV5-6 TGTGCCAGCAGCTTGGACAGCCCGAACACTGAAGCTTTCTTT CASSLDSPNTEAFF
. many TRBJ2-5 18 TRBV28 TGTGCCAGCAGTTTATCCCCTGAATCGACTTGGCGCCAAGAGACCCAGTACTTC CASSLSPESTWRQETQYF
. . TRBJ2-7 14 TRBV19 TGTGCCAGTAGTATAGTCCCAGCTTCCTACGAGCAGTACTTC CASSIVPASYEQYF
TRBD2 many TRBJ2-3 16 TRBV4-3 TGCGCCAGCAGCCAAGATACAGCGGGGGCTACAGATACGCAGTATTTT CASSQDTAGATDTQYF
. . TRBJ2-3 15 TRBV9 TGTGCCAGCAGCGTAGAACAAATATCCACAGATACGCAGTATTTT CASSVEQISTDTQYF
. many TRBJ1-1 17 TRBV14 TGTGCCAGCAGCCAAGTTCTTAGAATGGCCCAGAACACTGAAGCTTTCTTT CASSQVLRMAQNTEAFF